These 5 T cell receptor beta chains were all obtained from the same sample, sequenced in a study of shared clonotypes between healthy human individuals. This table comes from immunoSEQ multiplex PCR, and its TCRdb copy is limited to in-frame clones, with some not included. The data contain around 2,000,000 clones, roughly 95% of them singletons. The sample consisted of naive CD4+ T cells sorted from blood. The subset: CD45RA+ positively selected. The receptors shown here come from a man aged 18 to 29 in good health.

This clone was observed once. J is TRBJ2-1 and V is TRBV4-1; D unclear. This CDR3 region has 15 residues. Germline loops: CDR1 MGHRA, CDR2 YSYEKL. V lost 1 base and J 2 bases, leaving 9 bases between the germline ends. This CDR3 is CASSQVIGPYNEQFF. CDR3 DNA sequence: TGCGCCAGCAGCCAAGTCATCGGGCCCTACAATGAGCAGTTCTTC.

This sequence joins TRBV5-1 and TRBJ2-3; TRBD1 is a possible D gene (6 bases). Per the germline V gene, CDR1 is SGHRS and CDR2 is YFSETQ. The CDR3 runs to 14 residues. V lost 2 bases and J lost 6, with 13 bases in between. The CDR3 sequence is CASSFQGHSDTQYF. The DNA for the CDR3 is TGCGCCAGCAGCTTCCAGGGGCACTCGGATACGCAGTATTTT.

The chain is built from TRBV6-5 and TRBJ2-7; 8 bases align to TRBD2. Germline CDR1 and CDR2: MNHEY and SVGAGI. V shed 6 bases and J 3 bases; nucleotides not matched to a gene: 10. The CDR3 length is 15 residues. The CDR3 coding sequence is TGTGCCAGCAGAAGCCCGGGACTAGTCAACTACGAGCAGTACTTC. Translation gives CASRSPGLVNYEQYF.

This chain uses TRBV7-9 with TRBJ2-1; 10 bases map to TRBD1. V was clipped by 4 bases and J by 15 bases; unmatched bases: 6. Looked up from germline, CDR1 is SEHNR and CDR2 is FQNEAQ (reference sequence). The CDR3 contains 12 residues. The CDR3 coding sequence is TGTGCCAGCAGCTCACCGGGACAGGGGTGGTTCTTC. It encodes CASSSPGQGWFF.

The genes are TRBV11-2 and TRBJ1-2; TRBD1 matches at 8 bases. This CDR3 is built from 14 residues. The ends lost 5 bases at V and 4 bases at J; junction bases unmatched: 6. The germline gives CDR1 SGHAT, CDR2 FQNNGV. The CDR3 sequence is CASSTTTGVYGYTF. Written as DNA, the CDR3 is TGTGCCAGCAGCACAACGACAGGGGTCTATGGCTACACCTTC.